Following are 6 T cell receptor beta chains from one sample sequenced in a study of shared clonotypes between healthy human individuals. Assay: immunoSEQ multiplex PCR; the TCRdb copy retains only in-frame clones and omits some. The table lists approximately 2.1 million clones, 85% to 95% of them singletons. The sample comprised naive CD4+ T cells from PBMCs. Subset defined: CD45RA+ positively selected. The receptors come from a man younger than 30 in good health. Some clones in this sample may be carry-over from other donors' samples.

V usage is TRBV5-1 and J usage is TRBJ2-5; 9 nucleotides agree with TRBD1. This CDR3 has 14 amino acids. Germline lookup yields CDR1 SGHRS and CDR2 YFSETQ. V shed 3 bases, J shed 4 bases, and the junction held 4 bases outside the gene matches. DNA for the CDR3: TGCGCCAGCAGCTCGGGACAGGGACTAGAGACCCAGTACTTC. Amino acids: CASSSGQGLETQYF.

The chain combines TRBV6-5 with TRBJ2-5, with TRBD1 as a possible D gene (6 bases). This CDR3 has 15 residues. Germline-derived CDR1 and CDR2 are MNHEY and SVGAGI. Between the trimmed V and J ends, which lost 5 bases and 4 bases, there was a span of 17 bases. CDR3 loop: CASSPDSAFPETQYF. CDR3 bases: TGTGCCAGCAGTCCGGACAGTGCCTTTCCAGAGACCCAGTACTTC.

With respect to this clone: The sample has other DNA sequences that encode this CDR3 too. This chain links TRBV7-9 with TRBJ2-7; D gene ambiguous. V lost 1 base, J lost 0 bases, and 7 bases lay in between. This CDR3 contains 14 residues. Germline V gives CDR1 SEHNR, CDR2 FQNEAQ (reference sequence). The CDR3 protein is CASSLEARSYEQYF. CDR3 in DNA: TGTGCCAGCAGCTTAGAAGCCCGCTCCTACGAGCAGTACTTC. Full variable domain (outside the CDR3, taken from reference TRBV7-9 and TRBJ2-7): DTGVSQNPRHKITKRGQNVTFRCDPISEHNRLYWYRQTLGQGPEFLTYFQNEAQLEKSRLLSDRFSAERPKGSFSTLEIQRTEQGDSAMYLCASSLEARSYEQYFGPGTRLTVT.

This clone was counted a few times. Other DNA sequences in the same sample also yield this CDR3. This sequence joins TRBV18 and TRBJ2-7; TRBD1 matches at 11 bases. V was pared by 2 bases and J by 3 bases, with 0 bases of the junction left unmatched. Germline V gives CDR1 KGHSH, CDR2 LQKENI. The CDR3 is made up of 14 amino acids. In DNA, the CDR3 is TGTGCCAGCTCACCAGGGACAGGGGGCTACGAGCAGTACTTC. This codes for CASSPGTGGYEQYF.

This clone was seen only once. V and J are TRBV6-6 and TRBJ1-1; weak D call: TRBD1 (5 bases). Germline V lookup: CDR1 MNHNY, CDR2 SVGAGI (reference sequence). V shed 5 bases and J shed 0 bases, with 10 bases lying between them. The CDR3 has 14 amino acids. The CDR3 DNA follows: TGTGCCAGCAGTCGACAGCAAATGAACACTGAAGCTTTCTTT. Translated, it gives CASSRQQMNTEAFF.

This clone was counted once. The rearrangement uses TRBV6-1 and TRBJ2-3, with TRBD2 matching over 8 bases. The CDR3 totals 17 residues. V dropped 6 bases and J dropped 4; count of bases not matched to a gene: 15. Germline CDR1 reads MNHNS; CDR2 reads SASEGT. CDR3: CASSERSGGASPDTQYF. In DNA form, the CDR3 reads TGTGCCAGCAGCGAAAGAAGCGGGGGCGCCTCCCCAGATACGCAGTATTTT.